The 22 T cell receptor beta chains below all came from one sample that was sequenced in a study of T-cell reconstitution after alpha-beta-depleted transplantation in children. It was with unique molecular identifiers that the TCRbeta library was prepared. TCRdb processed the PCR reads anew with MiXCR; each CDR3 protein has one entry. This table holds about 580,000 distinct CDR3 sequences, under 25% found once. The source material was PBMCs, mostly from graft donor cells, sampled 360 days after TCRalphabeta/CD19-depleted stem cell transplant. These receptors all stem from a boy younger than two who had a stem cell transplant for acute myeloid leukemia, so the T cells may come from the graft donor.

This clonotype came up a few times. The J gene is TRBJ2-3, the V gene TRBV5-4; D may correspond to TRBD1 or TRBD2 (6 bases each). Germline V gene sequence: CDR1 SGHNT, CDR2 YYREEE (reference sequence). V lost 0 bases and J 8 bases, leaving 10 bases between the germline ends. CDR3 size: 13 residues. In nucleotides, the CDR3 is TGTGCCAGCAGCTTGGAGGGGGGAGGTACGCAGTATTTT. Encoded protein: CASSLEGGGTQYF.

The gene calls are TRBV25-1 and TRBJ2-7, with D possibly matching TRBD1 (5 bases). The CDR3 runs 15 residues. CDR1 and CDR2 from the germline V gene are MGHDK and SYGVNS. With 3 bases removed from V and 5 bases from J, the gap between germline ends came to 17 bases. CDR3 bases: TGTGCCAGCAGTGATGTGGATCAGGGTCATGACGAGCAGTACTTC. Its translation: CASSDVDQGHDEQYF.

This chain uses TRBV7-9 with TRBJ2-1; 12 bases are shared with TRBD1. CDR3 size: 15 residues. The V and J ends lost 7 bases and 12 bases, in that order; junction bases with no gene match: 13. The germline gives CDR1 SEHNR, CDR2 FQNEAQ (reference sequence). The CDR3 bases are TGTGCCAGCACCAGGACCGGGACAGGGGGCGTATGGCAGTTCTTC. Translated: CASTRTGTGGVWQFF.

This clonotype was detected a few times. V usage is TRBV30 and J usage is TRBJ2-7; weak D call: TRBD2 (5 bases). Germline V gives CDR1 GTSNPN, CDR2 SVGIG (reference sequence). V was cut by 0 bases and J by 1 base, with 7 bases left in between. This CDR3 has 13 amino acids. DNA for the CDR3: TGTGCCTGGAGTGTCGGGGTTTCCTACGAGCAGTACTTC. Translation gives CAWSVGVSYEQYF.

V is TRBV12-3 or TRBV12-4 and J is TRBJ1-5; D ambiguous. CDR3 length: 13 amino acids. The germline V and J ends were trimmed by 3 bases and 6 bases, with 9 bases remaining between them. This CDR3 is CASSFVGPQPQHF. The CDR3 DNA sequence: TGTGCCAGCAGTTTTGTCGGTCCTCAGCCCCAGCATTTT.

This clonotype was counted a few times. The rearrangement joins TRBV13 to TRBJ2-3; 10 bases map to TRBD1. CDR1 PRHDT and CDR2 FYEKMQ come from the germline V gene (reference sequence). Unmatched junction bases numbered 11, after V lost 3 bases and J lost 2 bases. CDR3 length: 18 residues. CDR3 nucleotides: TGTGCCAGCAGCTTCCTTGGGGGGACAGGGGCAGACACAGATACGCAGTATTTT. It encodes CASSFLGGTGADTDTQYF.

A few counts support this clonotype. The CDR3: CSAKGTGSTGANVLTF. CDR3 sequence (DNA): TGCAGTGCCAAAGGGACAGGGAGTACTGGGGCCAACGTCCTGACTTTC. The V gene is TRBV20-1, the J gene TRBJ2-6; 9 bases agree with TRBD1. This CDR3 region has 16 residues. Germline lookup yields CDR1 DFQATT and CDR2 SNEGSKA (reference sequence). V lost 6 bases to trimming and J lost 2 bases; unmatched junction nucleotides: 8.

This clonotype was seen many times. The chain couples TRBV11-3 to TRBJ2-1; D tentatively reads TRBD1 or TRBD2 (5 bases each). Trimming removed 2 bases at V and 4 bases at J, with 21 bases between. The length of the CDR3 is 18 residues. Germline V CDR1 and CDR2: SGHNT, YENEEA. The CDR3 sequence: CASSLRQPGTTSYNEQFF. The CDR3 DNA follows: TGTGCCAGCAGCTTACGGCAGCCGGGGACGACTTCATACAATGAGCAGTTCTTC. Combining the CDR3 with reference TRBV11-3 and TRBJ2-1 gives the whole variable domain EAGVVQSPRYKIIEKKQPVAFWCNPISGHNTLYWYLQNLGQGPELLIRYENEEAVDDSQLPKDRFSAERLKGVDSTLKIQPAELGDSAVYLCASSLRQPGTTSYNEQFFGPGTRLTVL.

This rearrangement joins TRBV5-1 to TRBJ1-2, with 9 positions matching TRBD1. The CDR3 spans 16 residues. V lost 7 bases and J lost 4; bases outside the gene matches: 14. Germline lookup yields CDR1 SGHRS and CDR2 YFSETQ. The CDR3 region has the DNA TGCGCCAGCTCCATGGGGGACAGGGTGAACGGCTATGGCTACACCTTC. Encoded protein: CASSMGDRVNGYGYTF.

The CDR3 loop is CASSKSSGGATGTDTQYF. In DNA, the CDR3 is TGCGCCAGCAGCAAATCTAGCGGGGGGGCAACCGGCACAGATACGCAGTATTTT. The rearrangement joins TRBV5-1 to TRBJ2-3; 12 positions agree with TRBD2. The CDR3 totals 18 residues. Germline-derived CDR1 and CDR2 are SGHRS and YFSETQ. After removal of 4 bases from V and 1 base from J, the junction contained 10 bases not matched to a gene.

This clonotype was seen ten or more times. The chain has TRBV20-1 and TRBJ2-7; 8 bases match TRBD2. Germline CDR1 DFQATT, CDR2 SNEGSKA (reference sequence). The V gene end was trimmed by 0 bases and the J gene end by 0 bases; junction bases not matched to a gene: 4. The CDR3 covers 15 residues. The DNA of the CDR3 is TGCAGTGCTAGAGATTCGAGCGGGAGCTCCTACGAGCAGTACTTC. Translated, it gives CSARDSSGSSYEQYF.

This clonotype occurred a few times. V usage is TRBV12-3 or TRBV12-4 and J usage is TRBJ2-3; 9 bases are shared with TRBD2. The CDR3 is 16 amino acids. V lost 4 bases to trimming and J lost 2 bases; unmatched junction nucleotides: 7. The CDR3 reads CASSSSAGGNTDTQYF. Here the CDR3 DNA reads TGTGCCAGCAGTTCATCAGCGGGGGGAAACACAGATACGCAGTATTTT.

This clonotype was picked up many times. The V and J genes are TRBV20-1 and TRBJ2-3; possible D gene TRBD2, 6 bases. Trimming pared 5 bases from V and 2 bases from J, leaving 11 bases between. CDR3 size: 13 residues. Germline values: CDR1 DFQATT, CDR2 SNEGSKA (reference sequence). The DNA for the CDR3 is TGCAGTGCTGCGGGGTACTCCACAGATACGCAGTATTTT. This encodes CSAAGYSTDTQYF.

Only a few counts were recorded for this clonotype. The chain carries TRBV25-1 and TRBJ2-1; 9 bases are a match to TRBD2. After removal of 1 base from V and 2 bases from J, the junction contained 3 bases not matched to a gene. CDR3 length: 16 residues. Looked up from germline, CDR1 is MGHDK and CDR2 is SYGVNS. This CDR3 is CASSESGGGAYNEQFF. The CDR3 bases are TGTGCCAGCAGTGAATCGGGCGGGGGGGCCTACAATGAGCAGTTCTTC.

The chain is built from TRBV6-5 and TRBJ2-5; 8 nucleotides match TRBD1. This CDR3 region has 15 residues. Losses at the gene ends were 2 bases for V and 2 bases for J; bases not matched to a gene: 4. The germline V gene encodes CDR1 MNHEY and CDR2 SVGAGI. As DNA, the CDR3 is TGTGCCAGCAGTTACCAGGACAGGGAACAAGAGACCCAGTACTTC. As protein: CASSYQDREQETQYF.

The V gene is TRBV6-5, the J gene TRBJ1-2, with D maybe TRBD1 (5 bases). V gave up 5 bases and J gave up 4 bases, with 11 bases separating them. This CDR3 is 13 amino acids long. Germline CDR1 reads MNHEY; CDR2 reads SVGAGI. This chain's CDR3 is CASSNDSPYGYTF. Written as DNA, the CDR3 is TGTGCCAGCAGTAACGACAGCCCCTATGGCTACACCTTC.

This clonotype was counted only a few times. The rearrangement joins TRBV12-3 or TRBV12-4 to TRBJ1-6; D unresolved. The CDR3 length is 14 residues. The V and J ends lost 7 bases and 7 bases respectively, with 14 bases between them. The CDR3 reads CASTLGPGNSPLHF. The CDR3 DNA sequence: TGTGCCAGCACCTTGGGTCCCGGCAATTCACCCCTCCACTTT.

This clonotype was seen many times. The V and J genes are TRBV3-1 and TRBJ2-1; maybe TRBD2 (5 bases). Germline V gives CDR1 LGHDT, CDR2 YNNKEL (reference sequence). This CDR3 is built from 14 residues. The V end was cut by 6 bases, the J end by 3 bases, with 12 bases between. The CDR3 spells CASRTGNNYNEQFF. The CDR3 region has the DNA TGTGCCAGCAGGACCGGGAACAACTACAATGAGCAGTTCTTC.

This chain links TRBV25-1 with TRBJ1-5; a weak D match, TRBD1 (5 bases). Germline V gene lookup returns CDR1 MGHDK and CDR2 SYGVNS. With 8 bases removed from V and 0 bases from J, the gap between germline ends came to 11 bases. The CDR3 sequence is 14 residues long. For the CDR3, the DNA is TGTGCCAGCCCCACCGACAGTAGCAATCAGCCCCAGCATTTT. Protein product: CASPTDSSNQPQHF.

This clonotype was picked up a small number of times. The rearrangement joins TRBV7-9 to TRBJ2-7; tentatively, D is TRBD1 (6 bases). The CDR3 spans 13 residues. Trimming left V 3 bases short and J 6 bases short, with 12 bases between. Germline V gene sequence: CDR1 SEHNR, CDR2 FQNEAQ (reference sequence). In nucleotides, the CDR3 is TGTGCCAGCAGCTTGGGGACATCCAGCGAGCAGTACGTC. Its translation is CASSLGTSSEQYV.

Notes on this clonotype: A read error may explain this, as a much larger clone is one base away. This chain joins TRBV29-1 and TRBJ2-1, with no clear D. Germline CDR1 SQVTM, CDR2 ANQGSEA. This CDR3 comprises 10 residues. The DNA of the CDR3 is TGCATCGTTGAAGTCAATGAGCAGTTCTTC. Protein product: CIVEVNEQFF.

At least ten counts were recorded for this clonotype. CDR3 coding DNA: TGCAGCGTTGTTACGGGACAGGGATACGATACGCAGTATTTT. Residues: CSVVTGQGYDTQYF. The J gene is TRBJ2-3, the V gene TRBV29-1; 9 bases line up with TRBD1. The CDR3 totals 14 residues. Germline-derived CDR1 and CDR2 are SQVTM and ANQGSEA. Trimming removed 4 bases from V and 6 bases from J; junction bases left unmatched: 8.